These 6 T cell receptor beta chains were all obtained from the same sample, sequenced in a study of shared clonotypes between healthy human individuals. Profiling relied on immunoSEQ multiplex PCR, and the TCRdb table lists in-frame clones only, not all of them. The data contain 2 million to 3 million clones, 93% of them singletons. Input material: naive CD4+ T cells from PBMCs. Subset: CD45RA+ positively selected. The source is a man younger than 35 in good health. Some clones in this sample may be carry-over from other donors' samples.

This chain uses TRBV7-2 with TRBJ2-1, with 8 bases that match TRBD2. This CDR3 spans 11 amino acids. Germline-derived CDR1 and CDR2 are SGHTA and FQGNSA. V shed 5 bases and J 12 bases; nucleotides not matched to a gene: 3. The CDR3 DNA reads TGTGCCAGCAGCGATAGCGGGACGCAGTTCTTC. Protein: CASSDSGTQFF. The full variable domain, in which reference TRBV7-2 and TRBJ2-1 provide the parts outside the CDR3, is GAGVSQSPSNKVTEKGKDVELRCDPISGHTALYWYRQSLGQGLEFLIYFQGNSAPDKSGLPSDRFSAERTGGSVSTLTIQRTQQEDSAVYLCASSDSGTQFFGPGTRLTVL.

The chain is built from TRBV5-8 and TRBJ1-2; tentatively, D is TRBD1 (6 bases). CDR1 SGHTS and CDR2 YDEGEE come from the germline V gene. This CDR3 is built from 16 residues. Trimming removed 4 bases from V and 5 bases from J, with 21 bases in between. CDR3 DNA sequence: TGTGCCAGCAGCCCTAGGGGGACCCTCACTGGATATGGCTACACCTTC. Residues: CASSPRGTLTGYGYTF.

Concerning this clone: The sample holds other DNA sequences that translate to the same CDR3. CDR3 loop: CASSRGLAGDYEQYF. Here the CDR3 DNA reads TGTGCCAGCAGCCGCGGACTAGCGGGGGATTACGAGCAGTACTTC. The V call is TRBV4-2, the J call TRBJ2-7; TRBD2 aligns across 13 bases. Germline V gene sequence: CDR1 LGHNA, CDR2 YNFKEQ. This CDR3 region has 15 residues. V lost 4 bases, J lost 4 bases, and 4 bases stayed unmatched.

Regarding this clone: Germline is not matched at one junction end, which may reflect a read error. The V and J genes are TRBV6-4 and TRBJ1-5; 7 positions match TRBD1. The CDR3 loop spans 15 amino acids. Germline lookup yields CDR1 MRHNA and CDR2 SNTAGT. CDR3 DNA: TGTGCCAGCAATGACAGGGAGTGGGGCAATCAGCCCCAGCATTTT. This encodes CASNDREWGNQPQHF.

The chain has TRBV5-1 and TRBJ1-1; D ambiguous. Germline loops: CDR1 SGHRS, CDR2 YFSETQ. Trimming pared 1 base from V and 1 base from J, leaving 5 bases between. The CDR3 is 13 residues long. Written as DNA, the CDR3 is TGCGCCAGCAGCTTGCGGCAGAACACTGAAGCTTTCTTT. It translates to CASSLRQNTEAFF. Variable domain in full (rest from reference TRBV5-1 and TRBJ1-1): KAGVTQTPRYLIKTRGQQVTLSCSPISGHRSVSWYQQTPGQGLQFLFEYFSETQRNKGNFPGRFSGRQFSNSRSEMNVSTLELGDSALYLCASSLRQNTEAFFGQGTRLTVV.

The chain combines TRBV2 with TRBJ2-5; TRBD2 agrees at 8 bases. V lost 2 bases to trimming and J lost 5 bases; unmatched junction nucleotides: 10. The CDR3 contains 16 residues. Germline lookup yields CDR1 SNHLY and CDR2 FYNNEI. The CDR3 DNA reads TGTGCCAGCAGTGAATTATTAGCGGGGTACCGGGAGACCCAGTACTTC. Encoded protein: CASSELLAGYRETQYF.